Here is one T cell receptor beta chain with its context. This sample is drawn from a study of tumour-infiltrating T cells in Burkitt lymphoma. Study summary: Overall and progression-free survival were predicted by productive clonality.

Trimming removed 5 bases from V and 10 bases from J, with 23 bases in between. The CDR3 consists of 15 residues. Germline V lookup: CDR1 SNHLY, CDR2 FYNNEI. Measured with immunoSEQ multiplex PCR; TCRdb has only the in-frame clones, and not every one. The repertoire consists of 2,500 to 3,000 clones, with about 77% occurring once and the leading ten covering roughly an eighth. This sequence joins TRBV2 and TRBJ1-1; a weak D match, TRBD1 (5 bases). The source material was tumor tissue. This TCR derives from a human donor with diffuse large B-cell lymphoma. The chain's CDR3 is CASSPIVSTGGGAFF. DNA of the CDR3: TGTGCCAGCAGTCCAATTGTCTCTACAGGCGGTGGAGCTTTCTTT.